The 16 T cell receptor beta chains below were found in one sample sequenced in a study of breast tumors, draining lymph nodes, adjacent tissues. TCRdb passed the multiplex PCR reads through MiXCR, listing each CDR3 protein once. Here the sample spans some 150,000 distinct CDR3 sequences, 20% to 25% being singletons. Samples came from axillary lymph nodes draining the breast cancer. The sample taken for sequencing was axillary lymph node tissue. These receptors were taken from a female donor with breast cancer. Some clones in this sample may be carry-over from other donors' samples.

The genes are TRBV18 and TRBJ2-1, with a tentative D call TRBD2 (6 bases). The germline CDR1 and CDR2 sequences are KGHSH and LQKENI. Trimming pared 0 bases from V and 6 bases from J, leaving 12 bases between. The CDR3 is 15 amino acids. The CDR3 spells CASSPPTRGGNEQFF. DNA of the CDR3: TGTGCCAGCTCACCACCGACTAGAGGTGGCAATGAGCAGTTCTTC.

The table lists this clonotype with a few counts. The chain combines TRBV19 with TRBJ1-2; no definite D call. The CDR3 is 14 amino acids. Looked up from germline, CDR1 is LNHDA and CDR2 is SQIVND (reference sequence). Trimming shortened V by 6 bases and J by 8 bases, and 19 bases separated the two germline ends. The CDR3 spells CASRVDPGREGYTF. In nucleotides, the CDR3 is TGTGCCAGTAGAGTCGATCCGGGGAGGGAAGGCTACACCTTC.

This clonotype occurred many times. This sequence joins TRBV5-1 and TRBJ1-2; the D gene is possibly TRBD1 (5 bases). This CDR3 comprises 14 residues. The germline V gene encodes CDR1 SGHRS and CDR2 YFSETQ. Between the trimmed V and J ends, which lost 4 bases and 5 bases, there was a span of 15 bases. The CDR3, as DNA: TGCGCCAGCAGCCTGGAAGGGACGGTATATGGCTACACCTTC. The encoded protein is CASSLEGTVYGYTF.

At least ten counts were recorded for this clonotype. The chain is built from TRBV28 and TRBJ2-3; 13 positions agree with TRBD2. V was clipped by 2 bases and J by 3 bases; unmatched bases: 8. This CDR3 region has 18 residues. Germline-derived CDR1 and CDR2 are MDHEN and SYDVKM. CDR3 protein: CASSLTSGRAKKTDTQYF. In DNA, the CDR3 is TGTGCCAGCAGTTTAACTAGCGGGAGGGCCAAGAAAACAGATACGCAGTATTTT.

This clonotype was counted many times. The V gene is TRBV28, the J gene TRBJ2-3; D not resolved. The V and J ends lost 4 bases and 4 bases respectively, with 9 bases between them. Germline V gene sequence: CDR1 MDHEN, CDR2 SYDVKM. The CDR3 sequence is 13 residues long. The CDR3: CASSSTGPDTQYF. For the CDR3, the DNA is TGTGCCAGCAGTTCGACCGGACCAGATACGCAGTATTTT.

V is TRBV19 and J is TRBJ2-6, with D unresolved. This CDR3 is 15 amino acids long. Germline CDR1 LNHDA, CDR2 SQIVND (reference sequence). The germline V and J ends were trimmed by 3 bases and 0 bases, with 6 bases remaining between them. CDR3 in amino acids: CASSISNSGANVLTF. The CDR3 region has the DNA TGTGCCAGTAGTATCAGCAACTCTGGGGCCAACGTCCTGACTTTC.

This clonotype was detected many times. The gene calls are TRBV27 and TRBJ2-7; 7 positions agree with TRBD2. V was clipped by 4 bases and J by 7 bases; unmatched bases: 4. CDR3 size: 12 residues. Germline values: CDR1 MNHEY, CDR2 SMNVEV (reference sequence). The chain's CDR3 is CASSSPGGEQYF. DNA for the CDR3: TGTGCCAGCAGTTCCCCGGGGGGAGAGCAGTACTTC.

Ten or more counts support this clonotype. The rearrangement joins TRBV6-6 to TRBJ2-5; the match to TRBD2 covers 12 bases. CDR3 size: 16 residues. Germline values: CDR1 MNHNY, CDR2 SVGAGI (reference sequence). The ends lost 8 bases at V and 5 bases at J; junction bases unmatched: 12. The CDR3 DNA is TGTGCCAGCCTAGGGCTAGCGGGAGGGCCTTTTGAGACCCAGTACTTC. Translation gives CASLGLAGGPFETQYF.

This clonotype was recorded at least ten times. The chain couples TRBV20-1 to TRBJ2-5; 11 bases fit TRBD1. The CDR3 has 14 residues. V lost 5 bases, J lost 5 bases, and 7 bases stayed unmatched. Germline loops: CDR1 DFQATT, CDR2 SNEGSKA (reference sequence). The CDR3: CSAPQDRGRETQYF. The CDR3 region has the DNA TGCAGTGCTCCCCAGGACAGGGGGCGGGAGACCCAGTACTTC.

As to this clonotype: A much larger clone lies one base from this, so it may be a read error. The chain has TRBV30 and TRBJ2-3; D may be TRBD1 or TRBD2 (8 bases each). The CDR3 covers 15 residues. Germline assignment: CDR1 GTSNPN and CDR2 SVGIG (reference sequence). The CDR3 DNA follows: TGTGCCTGGAGGCCTGGACAGGGAGCGGGGGATATGCAGTATTTT. The encoded protein is CAWRPGQGAGDMQYF.

This clonotype was counted at least ten times. The V gene is TRBV24-1, the J gene TRBJ2-3; 9 bases are shared with TRBD1. With V trimmed by 4 bases and J by 5 bases, 9 bases remained unmatched. Germline V lookup: CDR1 KGHDR, CDR2 SFDVKD. The CDR3 consists of 16 residues. This CDR3 reads CATSEAGTGREDTQYF. The CDR3 region has the DNA TGTGCCACCAGTGAGGCCGGGACAGGGAGGGAAGATACGCAGTATTTT.

This clonotype was counted many times. This chain joins TRBV6-1 and TRBJ2-3, with 12 bases that match TRBD2. V was pared by 6 bases and J by 7 bases, with 8 bases of the junction left unmatched. Germline CDR1 MNHNS, CDR2 SASEGT. The CDR3 runs to 15 residues. This CDR3 is CASSPLAGGWNTQYF. CDR3 nucleotide sequence: TGTGCCAGCAGCCCTCTAGCGGGAGGGTGGAATACGCAGTATTTT.

This clonotype came up many times. The chain recombines TRBV19 with TRBJ2-2, with D perhaps being TRBD1 or TRBD2 (5 bases each). Looked up from germline, CDR1 is LNHDA and CDR2 is SQIVND (reference sequence). Between the trimmed V and J ends, which lost 5 bases and 3 bases, there was a span of 13 bases. This CDR3 spans 15 amino acids. The CDR3 region is CASSGSGTYTGELFF. CDR3 DNA sequence: TGTGCCAGTAGTGGGTCCGGGACCTACACCGGGGAGCTGTTTTTT.

The V call is TRBV12-3 or TRBV12-4, the J call TRBJ2-1; 8 bases line up with TRBD1. This CDR3 has 15 residues. V was clipped by 8 bases and J by 6 bases; unmatched bases: 12. The CDR3 bases are TGTGCCAGCGGAGAGACAGGGGCACATAGCAATGAGCAGTTCTTC. It encodes CASGETGAHSNEQFF.

This clonotype came up many times. The chain combines TRBV29-1 with TRBJ2-3, with 7 positions matching TRBD1. The CDR3 covers 11 residues. Germline V lookup: CDR1 SQVTM, CDR2 ANQGSEA. J was trimmed by 5 bases and V by 7 bases; bases with no gene match: 3. As DNA, the CDR3 is TGCAGCGGTTACAGGGGAGATACGCAGTATTTT. Protein: CSGYRGDTQYF.

This clonotype was picked up many times. V usage is TRBV6-9 and J usage is TRBJ2-3; 7 positions agree with TRBD2. Looked up from germline, CDR1 is MNHGY and CDR2 is SVAAGI. J lost 2 bases, V lost 0 bases, and 5 bases had no gene match. The CDR3 is 16 amino acids. The CDR3 DNA reads TGTGCCAGCAGTTATTCCCGGACTAGATCCACAGATACGCAGTATTTT. Protein product: CASSYSRTRSTDTQYF.